These 22 T cell receptor beta chains originate from one sample sequenced in a study of blood T cells in healthy people across ages. Alongside a J-beta primer mix, a sample-barcoded 5' primer served in a second PCR lasting about 7 to 12 cycles. A single record per CDR3 protein comes from TCRdb applying MiXCR to the 5' RACE reads. In the table there are hundreds of thousands of distinct CDR3 sequences, roughly 25% of which are singletons. Separately, the same data were catalogued under a study of T cells of mothers and their children.

Sequencing was carried out using blood. Receptor source: a boy aged 5-17 years in good health.

This clonotype was found a few times. V is TRBV20-1 and J is TRBJ2-3; 11 nucleotides match TRBD2. CDR3 length equals 17 residues. J was trimmed by 1 base and V by 2 bases; bases with no gene match: 8. CDR1 DFQATT and CDR2 SNEGSKA come from the germline V gene (reference sequence). CDR3 sequence: CSARLLGLADGTDTQYF. CDR3 in DNA: TGCAGTGCTAGATTATTGGGACTAGCGGATGGCACAGATACGCAGTATTTT.

J is TRBJ1-2 and V is TRBV9; no definite D call. The CDR3 spans 17 residues. V lost 0 bases and J lost 6, with 21 bases in between. Germline V CDR1 and CDR2: SGDLS, YYNGEE. CDR3 DNA sequence: TGTGCCAGCAGCGTAGTTGGGAGTGTGGACTACCCGGATGGCTACACCTTC. Translated, it gives CASSVVGSVDYPDGYTF.

Comment on this clonotype: One end of the junction is discordant with germline, which a read error may explain. The chain recombines TRBV5-1 with TRBJ2-5; TRBD1 might be the D (6 bases). CDR1 is SGHRS and CDR2 is YFSETQ in the germline V gene. The CDR3 loop spans 14 amino acids. CDR3 nucleotide sequence: TGCGTCAGCAGCCCAACAGGGTCCCAAGAGACCCAGTACTTC. This codes for CVSSPTGSQETQYF.

This clonotype was detected only a few times. The chain carries TRBV5-1 and TRBJ2-1; D is possibly TRBD1 (6 bases). The end of the DNA fits TRBJ2-7 better, so the J call may be wrong. CDR1 is SGHRS, CDR2 YFSETQ, per germline. The length of the CDR3 is 14 residues. The CDR3 DNA is TGCGCCAGCAGCTTTTGGGGGCCCTCCTACGAGCAGTACTTC. As protein: CASSFWGPSYEQYF.

In its sample, this clonotype was seen a few times. The rearrangement links TRBV28 to TRBJ1-1; 7 nucleotides match TRBD1. Germline CDR1 is MDHEN and CDR2 is SYDVKM. V was clipped by 5 bases and J by 3 bases; unmatched bases: 15. The CDR3 loop spans 17 amino acids. Here the CDR3 reads CASSTTRRGQYHTEAFF. In DNA form, the CDR3 reads TGTGCCAGCAGTACGACGAGAAGGGGACAGTATCACACTGAAGCTTTCTTT. The whole variable domain, filled in from reference TRBV28 and TRBJ1-1, reads DVKVTQSSRYLVKRTGEKVFLECVQDMDHENMFWYRQDPGLGLRLIYFSYDVKMKEKGDIPEGYSVSREKKERFSLILESASTNQTSMYLCASSTTRRGQYHTEAFFGQGTRLTVV.

V and J are TRBV7-2 and TRBJ1-1, with TRBD1 as a possible D gene (6 bases). V was cut by 6 bases and J by 1 base, with 18 bases left in between. The CDR3 contains 16 residues. The germline CDR1 and CDR2 sequences are SGHTA and FQGNSA. CDR3 loop: CASSLRAPGENTEAFF. For the CDR3, the DNA is TGTGCCAGCAGTCTTAGGGCCCCAGGGGAGAACACTGAAGCTTTCTTT. Together with reference TRBV7-2 and TRBJ1-1, the CDR3 gives the full variable domain: GAGVSQSPSNKVTEKGKDVELRCDPISGHTALYWYRQSLGQGLEFLIYFQGNSAPDKSGLPSDRFSAERTGGSVSTLTIQRTQQEDSAVYLCASSLRAPGENTEAFFGQGTRLTVV.

This clonotype was picked up one time. J is TRBJ2-1 and V is TRBV5-1, with no clear D. Trimming took 0 bases from V and 0 from J, leaving 10 bases between them. From germline, CDR1 is SGHRS and CDR2 YFSETQ. The CDR3 spans 16 residues. The CDR3 protein is CASSLESMSSYNEQFF. DNA of the CDR3: TGCGCCAGCAGCTTGGAGTCTATGAGCTCCTACAATGAGCAGTTCTTC.

The V call is TRBV7-2, the J call TRBJ2-5; D unclear. Trimming left V 1 base short and J 3 bases short, with 6 bases between. Germline lookup yields CDR1 SGHTA and CDR2 FQGNSA. The CDR3 has 13 residues. The CDR3 here is CASSLDFKETQYF. CDR3 sequence (DNA): TGTGCCAGCAGCTTAGATTTTAAAGAGACCCAGTACTTC. Based on the CDR3 plus reference TRBV7-2 and TRBJ2-5, the full variable domain is GAGVSQSPSNKVTEKGKDVELRCDPISGHTALYWYRQSLGQGLEFLIYFQGNSAPDKSGLPSDRFSAERTGGSVSTLTIQRTQQEDSAVYLCASSLDFKETQYFGPGTRLLVL.

The V and J genes are TRBV7-2 and TRBJ1-2, with D hard to call. This CDR3 is built from 12 residues. Trimming cost V 1 base and J 4 bases, with 4 bases left between them. CDR1 is SGHTA and CDR2 is FQGNSA in the germline V gene. CDR3 sequence reads: CASSLVPYGYTF. The CDR3 DNA reads as TGTGCCAGCAGCTTAGTTCCCTATGGCTACACCTTC. The whole variable domain, filled in from reference TRBV7-2 and TRBJ1-2, reads GAGVSQSPSNKVTEKGKDVELRCDPISGHTALYWYRQSLGQGLEFLIYFQGNSAPDKSGLPSDRFSAERTGGSVSTLTIQRTQQEDSAVYLCASSLVPYGYTFGSGTRLTVV.

The V call is TRBV21-1, the J call TRBJ2-3; the table calls TRBD1, which could not be checked here. TRBV21-1 is a pseudogene. There are 12 residues in the CDR3. This CDR3 is CASSKRVRGRYF. The CDR3 DNA reads as TGTGCCAGCTCAAAAAGGGTCAGGGGGCGGTATTTT.

A remark on this clonotype: A much larger clone is a single base away; this may be a read error. This chain links TRBV20-1 with TRBJ2-3; D unclear. V dropped 1 base and J dropped 4 bases, with 3 bases sitting between them. Looked up from germline, CDR1 is DFQATT and CDR2 is SNEGSKA (reference sequence). The CDR3 length is 11 residues. For the CDR3, the DNA is TGCAGTGCTAGAGTAGCAGATACGCAGTATTTT. Amino acids: CSARVADTQYF.

This chain connects TRBV7-9 to TRBJ2-5; 9 bases line up with TRBD2. TRBJ2-1 explains the end of the DNA better; the J call may be wrong. Germline V gene sequence: CDR1 SEHNR, CDR2 FQNEAQ (reference sequence). The CDR3 runs 16 residues. In DNA, the CDR3 is TGTGCCAGCAGCTCCGTAAGTAGCGGGAGCTACAATGAGCAGTTCTTC. It is translated as CASSSVSSGSYNEQFF.

The gene calls are TRBV4-3 and TRBJ1-1; no firm D call. V lost 0 bases and J 6 bases, leaving 11 bases between the germline ends. The CDR3 is 14 residues long. CDR1 and CDR2 from the germline V gene are LGHNA and YSLEER. CDR3 residues: CASSQDAGRAEAFF. CDR3 nucleotide sequence: TGCGCCAGCAGCCAAGATGCCGGGCGGGCTGAAGCTTTCTTT.

This clonotype was observed a single time. The rearrangement links TRBV6-1 to TRBJ1-1; the D is unclear. The germline gives CDR1 MNHNS, CDR2 SASEGT. This CDR3 is 14 amino acids long. The V gene lost 1 base and the J gene lost 4 bases, with 10 bases spanning the gap. CDR3 coding DNA: TGTGCCAGCAGTGAAGGCTCCTACGGCACTGAAGCTTTCTTT. This codes for CASSEGSYGTEAFF.

To note about this clonotype: No conserved phenylalanine or tryptophan ends this CDR3, so it is likely a read error. The V gene is TRBV18, the J gene TRBJ1-1; weak D call: TRBD1 (5 bases). The CDR3 is 14 amino acids. The V gene's germline CDR1 is KGHSH and CDR2 LQKENI. The ends were cut back, 5 bases at V and 7 bases at J, with 17 bases in the middle. This chain's CDR3 is CASSTDAGGNEAFL. The CDR3 region has the DNA TGTGCCAGCTCAACGGACGCCGGGGGGAATGAAGCTTTCTTG.

The rearrangement uses TRBV28 and TRBJ2-4; tentative D call: TRBD1 (6 bases). The germline CDR1 and CDR2 sequences are MDHEN and SYDVKM. Trimming shortened V by 1 base and J by 5 bases, and 24 bases separated the two germline ends. This CDR3 contains 19 residues. In DNA, the CDR3 is TGTGCCAGCAGTTTATTAGTGTCAGGGGCCCCCCAGCGAGAAAACATTCAGTACTTC. As protein: CASSLLVSGAPQRENIQYF.

The genes are TRBV12-3 or TRBV12-4 and TRBJ1-2, with D perhaps matching TRBD1 (6 bases). This CDR3 region has 12 residues. V was clipped by 10 bases and J by 8 bases, with 17 bases between them. In nucleotides, the CDR3 is TGTGCCACCTTGACAGGTTTCTGGGGCTACACCTTC. This gives the protein CATLTGFWGYTF.

This clonotype was found a few times. The chain links TRBV7-2 to TRBJ2-5, with D perhaps TRBD1 or TRBD2 (5 bases each). Germline V gene sequence: CDR1 SGHTA, CDR2 FQGNSA. V lost 2 bases, J lost 5 bases, and 12 bases lay in between. The CDR3 consists of 14 residues. The DNA for the CDR3 is TGTGCCAGCAGCTTACACGGGGCACGGGAGACCCAGTACTTC. It specifies CASSLHGARETQYF.

This chain joins TRBV7-9 and TRBJ2-7; D not resolved. Trimming removed 5 bases at V and 3 bases at J, with 26 bases between. Germline loops: CDR1 SEHNR, CDR2 FQNEAQ (reference sequence). The CDR3 loop spans 18 amino acids. CDR3 loop: CASSPMLGSTLLNYEQYF. CDR3 nucleotide sequence: TGTGCCAGCAGCCCTATGTTGGGGTCAACTCTTCTAAACTACGAGCAGTACTTC.

The chain has TRBV3-1 and TRBJ2-7; 8 bases line up with TRBD2. The V segment lost 5 bases and the J segment 7 bases; nucleotides outside the gene matches: 13. The CDR3 is 15 amino acids. Looked up from germline, CDR1 is LGHDT and CDR2 is YNNKEL (reference sequence). The CDR3 protein is CASSAATGGPGEQYF. In nucleotides, the CDR3 is TGTGCCAGCAGCGCGGCTACGGGAGGGCCGGGAGAGCAGTACTTC.

The gene calls are TRBV28 and TRBJ2-5, with 7 bases fitting TRBD1. Gene TRBJ2-7 matches the end of the DNA better, so the J call may be wrong. The length of the CDR3 is 13 residues. Germline CDR1 MDHEN, CDR2 SYDVKM. The CDR3 DNA reads TGTGCCAGCAGTTACTTCACAGGGGACGAGCAGTACTTC. Translating it yields CASSYFTGDEQYF.

The chain combines TRBV12-3 or TRBV12-4 with TRBJ1-3, with 7 bases fitting TRBD1. CDR3 length equals 17 residues. The ends lost 7 bases at V and 2 bases at J; junction bases unmatched: 14. CDR3 sequence: CASNFTPDRDPGNTIYF. CDR3 nucleotides: TGTGCCAGCAATTTCACTCCCGACAGGGACCCTGGAAACACCATATATTTT.